This note documents a single T cell receptor beta chain sequence. Its specificity is not known. Constant-segment primers were used for 5'RACE, and the resulting TCR alpha and TCR beta cDNA libraries carried sample barcodes and UMIs. One entry per CDR3 protein results from TCRdb running MiXCR on the 5' RACE reads. Counted here are about 440,000 distinct CDR3 sequences, 20% occurring once; the ten biggest clones make up about 8.8%. The data derive from a study of T-cell memory formation after mild COVID-19. Study summary: TCR clusters were mostly confined to one donor each.

Between the trimmed V and J ends, which lost 3 bases and 2 bases, there was a span of 5 bases. The CDR3 is 11 residues long. Germline V lookup: CDR1 GTSNPN, CDR2 SVGIG (reference sequence). Notes on the study in general: Clones which contracted sat mainly in CM and EM if CD4+, and in EMRA if CD8+.

Sequenced: PBMCs or a T cell subset sorted from them (not recorded which). The chain uses TRBV30 and TRBJ2-7; D is ambiguous. The source is an adult woman who had mild COVID-19 (a few samples of this study predate the infection). Cell type and time point are not known. DNA of the CDR3: TGTGCCTGGAGAGGTCCCTACGAGCAGTACTTC. It codes for CAWRGPYEQYF.